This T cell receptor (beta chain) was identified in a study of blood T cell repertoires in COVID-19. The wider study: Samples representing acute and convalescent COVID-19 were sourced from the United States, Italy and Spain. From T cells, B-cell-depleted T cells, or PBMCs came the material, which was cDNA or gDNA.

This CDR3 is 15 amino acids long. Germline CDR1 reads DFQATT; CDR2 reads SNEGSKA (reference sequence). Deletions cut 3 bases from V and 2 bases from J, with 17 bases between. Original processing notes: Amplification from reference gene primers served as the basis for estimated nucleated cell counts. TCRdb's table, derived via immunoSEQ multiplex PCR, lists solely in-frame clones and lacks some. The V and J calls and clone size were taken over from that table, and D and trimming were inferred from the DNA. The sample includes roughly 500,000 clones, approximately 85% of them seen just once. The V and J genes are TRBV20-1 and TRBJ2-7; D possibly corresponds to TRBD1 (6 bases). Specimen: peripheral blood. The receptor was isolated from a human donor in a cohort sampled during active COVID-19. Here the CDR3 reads CSASRGQGPPYEQYF. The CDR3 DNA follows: TGCAGTGCTAGTCGCGGGCAGGGGCCTCCCTACGAGCAGTACTTC.